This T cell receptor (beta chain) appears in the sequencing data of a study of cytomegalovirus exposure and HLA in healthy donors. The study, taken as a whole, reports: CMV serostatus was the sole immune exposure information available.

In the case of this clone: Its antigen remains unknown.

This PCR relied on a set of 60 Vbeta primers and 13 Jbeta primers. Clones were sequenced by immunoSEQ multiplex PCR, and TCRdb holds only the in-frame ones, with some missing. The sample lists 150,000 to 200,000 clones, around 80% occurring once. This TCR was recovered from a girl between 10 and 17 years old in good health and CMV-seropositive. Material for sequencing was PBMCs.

CDR3 region: CASSATGLYGYTF. The CDR3 nucleotides read TGTGCCAGCAGTGCGACAGGGCTTTATGGCTACACCTTC. The chain joins TRBV6-6 to TRBJ1-2, with 7 bases lining up with TRBD1. V shed 5 bases and J 5 bases; nucleotides not matched to a gene: 5. CDR3 length equals 13 residues. Germline V gives CDR1 MNHNY, CDR2 SVGAGI (reference sequence).